This entry lists 9 T cell receptor beta chains sequenced from one sample in a study of blood T cell repertoires in COVID-19. Clones were read by immunoSEQ multiplex PCR, and TCRdb kept only the in-frame ones, dropping some. The sample has about 200,000 clones, around 86% seen once. Sequencing was carried out using peripheral blood. These receptors were collected from a woman in her 50s with COVID-19, enrolled during active disease.

The rearrangement joins TRBV28 to TRBJ1-5; D might be TRBD1 (6 bases). Trimming took 6 bases from V and 2 from J, leaving 8 bases between them. Germline V CDR1 and CDR2: MDHEN, SYDVKM. CDR3 length: 13 residues. The CDR3 here is CASSPGGNQPQHF. The CDR3 DNA is TGTGCCAGCAGCCCAGGGGGCAATCAGCCCCAGCATTTT.

The CDR3 region is CASSTALAGGEQFF. CDR3 DNA: TGTGCCAGCAGCACAGCCCTAGCGGGGGGGGAGCAGTTCTTC. The chain combines TRBV5-4 with TRBJ2-1, with 12 nucleotides matching TRBD2. This CDR3 is built from 14 residues. Germline trimming cut 4 bases from V and 10 bases from J; bases unmatched to any gene: 6. Germline CDR1 SGHNT, CDR2 YYREEE (reference sequence).

The V call is TRBV9, the J call TRBJ2-7; 7 bases fit TRBD1. Trimming took 3 bases from V and 3 from J; bases not matched to a gene: 6. The CDR3 consists of 14 residues. In germline, CDR1 is SGDLS, CDR2 YYNGEE. CDR3 bases: TGTGCCAGCAGCGCACGGGGACAGCTCTACGAGCAGTACTTC. It encodes CASSARGQLYEQYF.

The CDR3 protein is CASSPSRSGKTDTQYF. In DNA, the CDR3 is TGTGCCAGCAGCCCATCGAGGAGCGGGAAAACAGATACGCAGTATTTT. The V and J genes are TRBV3-1 (or the pseudogene TRBV3-2) and TRBJ2-3; 7 bases fit TRBD2. Germline trimming cut 4 bases from V and 3 bases from J; bases unmatched to any gene: 10. The CDR3 extends over 16 amino acids. Looked up from germline, CDR1 is LGHDT and CDR2 is YNNKEL (reference sequence).

V gene TRBV5-4 combines with J gene TRBJ2-1, with 12 bases matching TRBD2. Germline trimming cut 4 bases from V and 3 bases from J; bases unmatched to any gene: 8. Germline V gives CDR1 SGHNT, CDR2 YYREEE (reference sequence). This CDR3 has 17 amino acids. The CDR3 bases are TGTGCCAGCAGCAAACCTAGCGGGGGGGCCGGCTACAATGAGCAGTTCTTC. Amino acid sequence: CASSKPSGGAGYNEQFF.

This clone was observed a handful of times. V gene TRBV5-1 combines with J gene TRBJ1-1; D gene ambiguous. The germline V gene has CDR1 SGHRS and CDR2 YFSETQ. V shed 4 bases and J shed 0 bases, with 10 bases lying between them. The CDR3 spans 14 residues. CDR3 DNA sequence: TGCGCCAGCAGCCCCCTTTTTTTGAACACTGAAGCTTTCTTT. It encodes CASSPLFLNTEAFF.

The chain uses TRBV11-2 and TRBJ2-7; D is ambiguous. The CDR3 spans 12 residues. Germline V lookup: CDR1 SGHAT, CDR2 FQNNGV. The ends were cut back, 2 bases at V and 7 bases at J, with 9 bases in the middle. The CDR3 loop is CASSLNRWEQYF. CDR3 DNA: TGTGCCAGCAGCTTAAATCGGTGGGAGCAGTACTTC.

The V and J genes are TRBV27 and TRBJ1-1; D is possibly TRBD1 (5 bases). The CDR3 loop spans 15 amino acids. Germline V lookup: CDR1 MNHEY, CDR2 SMNVEV (reference sequence). V dropped 5 bases and J dropped 2 bases, with 15 bases sitting between them. Written as DNA, the CDR3 is TGTGCCAGCAGTCCAATACCCCAGGGTAACACTGAAGCTTTCTTT. It translates to CASSPIPQGNTEAFF.

The count of this clone is one. V is TRBV3-1 (or the pseudogene TRBV3-2) and J is TRBJ1-1; 7 bases match TRBD1. This CDR3 comprises 15 residues. Germline V CDR1 and CDR2: LGHDT, YNNKEL (reference sequence). With 1 base clipped from V and 6 bases from J, the junction kept 8 bases outside the gene matches. Written as DNA, the CDR3 is TGTGCCAGCAGCCAAGTTGCAGGGGGTGGCTCTGAAGCTTTCTTT. Translation gives CASSQVAGGGSEAFF.